Each of the 12 T cell receptor beta chains below was sequenced from the same sample in a study of shared clonotypes between healthy human individuals. TCRdb's table, derived via immunoSEQ multiplex PCR, lists solely in-frame clones and lacks some. The top ten hold about 0.39% of the sample, which has 2 million to 3 million clones, roughly 93% seen once. The specimen was naive CD4+ T cells from PBMCs. Subset given: CD45RA+ positively selected. Receptor source: a young man in good health. Some clones in this sample may be carry-over from other donors' samples.

The rearrangement joins TRBV7-6 to TRBJ2-5; 7 bases are shared with TRBD1. The CDR3 extends over 16 amino acids. The germline V gene encodes CDR1 SGHVS and CDR2 FNYEAQ. V shed 3 bases and J 2 bases; nucleotides not matched to a gene: 9. The CDR3 here is CASSFPYRGQQETQYF. CDR3 nucleotide sequence: TGTGCCAGCAGCTTCCCGTACAGGGGTCAGCAAGAGACCCAGTACTTC. The variable domain in full, completed from reference TRBV7-6 and TRBJ2-5, reads GAGVSQSPRYKVTKRGQDVALRCDPISGHVSLYWYRQALGQGPEFLTYFNYEAQQDKSGLPNDRFSAERPEGSISTLTIQRTEQRDSAMYRCASSFPYRGQQETQYFGPGTRLLVL.

This sequence joins TRBV5-1 and TRBJ2-7, with 11 bases that match TRBD1. This CDR3 spans 14 amino acids. Germline V gene sequence: CDR1 SGHRS, CDR2 YFSETQ. Trimming removed 5 bases from V and 2 bases from J; junction bases left unmatched: 3. As DNA, the CDR3 is TGCGCCAGCAGTAAGGACAGGGGGCCCTACGAGCAGTACTTC. It yields the protein CASSKDRGPYEQYF.

The chain has TRBV5-1 and TRBJ1-1, with 8 bases lining up with TRBD1. CDR3 length: 16 residues. Losses at the gene ends were 4 bases for V and 1 base for J; bases not matched to a gene: 9. Germline loops: CDR1 SGHRS, CDR2 YFSETQ. CDR3: CASSPGQGYKNTEAFF. The CDR3 DNA is TGCGCCAGCAGCCCCGGACAGGGATATAAGAACACTGAAGCTTTCTTT. Full variable domain (rest looked up from reference TRBV5-1 and TRBJ1-1): KAGVTQTPRYLIKTRGQQVTLSCSPISGHRSVSWYQQTPGQGLQFLFEYFSETQRNKGNFPGRFSGRQFSNSRSEMNVSTLELGDSALYLCASSPGQGYKNTEAFFGQGTRLTVV.

This chain joins TRBV4-1 and TRBJ2-1; D may be TRBD1 or TRBD2 (5 bases each). The CDR3 covers 16 residues. In germline, CDR1 is MGHRA, CDR2 YSYEKL. Trimming cost V 0 bases and J 2 bases, with 11 bases left between them. The CDR3 loop reads CASSQETGPPYNEQFF. The CDR3 nucleotides are TGCGCCAGCAGCCAAGAAACGGGGCCCCCCTACAATGAGCAGTTCTTC.

This chain uses TRBV18 with TRBJ2-3; 11 nucleotides line up with TRBD1. The CDR3 length is 18 residues. Germline CDR1 and CDR2: KGHSH and LQKENI. The V gene end was trimmed by 1 base and the J gene end by 0 bases; junction bases not matched to a gene: 6. The CDR3 is CASSPRTGGETSTDTQYF. CDR3 DNA: TGTGCCAGCTCACCACGGACAGGGGGCGAAACTAGCACAGATACGCAGTATTTT.

Turning to this clone: This sample includes further DNA sequences coding for the same CDR3. The chain is built from TRBV5-1 and TRBJ2-2; D might be TRBD2 (5 bases). Trimming removed 4 bases at V and 2 bases at J, with 15 bases between. The CDR3 contains 16 residues. The germline CDR1 and CDR2 sequences are SGHRS and YFSETQ. CDR3 protein: CASSPRAGQNTGELFF. CDR3 coding DNA: TGCGCCAGCAGCCCTCGGGCGGGTCAAAACACCGGGGAGCTGTTTTTT. The full variable domain, in which reference TRBV5-1 and TRBJ2-2 provide the parts outside the CDR3, is KAGVTQTPRYLIKTRGQQVTLSCSPISGHRSVSWYQQTPGQGLQFLFEYFSETQRNKGNFPGRFSGRQFSNSRSEMNVSTLELGDSALYLCASSPRAGQNTGELFFGEGSRLTVL.

The chain has TRBV19 and TRBJ1-1, with TRBD1 identical over 10 bases. Germline V CDR1 and CDR2: LNHDA, SQIVND (reference sequence). The junction had 7 bases not matched to a gene; V was cut back by 5 bases and J by 1 base. The CDR3 is 16 amino acids. The CDR3 loop is CASSPHRDRGNTEAFF. CDR3 nucleotides: TGTGCCAGTAGTCCCCACCGGGACAGGGGGAACACTGAAGCTTTCTTT.

The chain combines TRBV19 with TRBJ2-7; D is perhaps TRBD2 (5 bases). Per germline, CDR1 LNHDA and CDR2 SQIVND (reference sequence). The V and J ends lost 6 bases and 2 bases respectively, with 14 bases between them. The CDR3 covers 14 residues. In nucleotides, the CDR3 is TGTGCCAGTAGCCCCAGGTTGGGAGCCTACGAGCAGTACTTC. Its protein is CASSPRLGAYEQYF. Based on the CDR3 plus reference TRBV19 and TRBJ2-7, the full variable domain is DGGITQSPKYLFRKEGQNVTLSCEQNLNHDAMYWYRQDPGQGLRLIYYSQIVNDFQKGDIAEGYSVSREKKESFPLTVTSAQKNPTAFYLCASSPRLGAYEQYFGPGTRLTVT.

The chain has TRBV7-2 and TRBJ2-3, with TRBD2 matching over 8 bases. Germline CDR1 reads SGHTA; CDR2 reads FQGNSA. The CDR3 sequence is 15 residues long. V dropped 2 bases and J dropped 5; count of bases not matched to a gene: 6. The chain's CDR3 is CASSLKRESVDTQYF. CDR3 bases: TGTGCCAGCAGCTTAAAGCGGGAGTCGGTAGATACGCAGTATTTT.

Remarks on this clone: In the same sample, other DNA sequences code for this CDR3. This rearrangement joins TRBV5-1 to TRBJ2-1; D is undetermined. The CDR3 sequence is 14 residues long. V lost 4 bases and J lost 8, with 16 bases in between. CDR1 is SGHRS and CDR2 is YFSETQ in the germline V gene. The chain's CDR3 is CASSPRKGGDEQFF. The CDR3 DNA sequence: TGCGCCAGCAGCCCTAGAAAGGGCGGCGATGAGCAGTTCTTC.

The chain uses TRBV9 and TRBJ2-5, with D possibly matching TRBD1 (6 bases). The V gene's germline CDR1 is SGDLS and CDR2 YYNGEE. CDR3 length: 15 residues. V was shortened by 2 bases and J by 4 bases, with 15 bases between the two germline ends. The CDR3 spells CASSVTGFGAETQYF. The CDR3 coding sequence is TGTGCCAGCAGCGTCACAGGGTTTGGAGCAGAGACCCAGTACTTC.

V gene TRBV7-3 combines with J gene TRBJ1-1, with 9 bases matching TRBD1. Germline V CDR1 and CDR2: SGHTA, FQGTGA. V lost 2 bases, J lost 0 bases, and 4 bases stayed unmatched. The length of the CDR3 is 16 residues. CDR3 loop: CASSLLGQGVNTEAFF. CDR3 nucleotides: TGTGCCAGCAGCTTATTGGGACAGGGTGTGAACACTGAAGCTTTCTTT.